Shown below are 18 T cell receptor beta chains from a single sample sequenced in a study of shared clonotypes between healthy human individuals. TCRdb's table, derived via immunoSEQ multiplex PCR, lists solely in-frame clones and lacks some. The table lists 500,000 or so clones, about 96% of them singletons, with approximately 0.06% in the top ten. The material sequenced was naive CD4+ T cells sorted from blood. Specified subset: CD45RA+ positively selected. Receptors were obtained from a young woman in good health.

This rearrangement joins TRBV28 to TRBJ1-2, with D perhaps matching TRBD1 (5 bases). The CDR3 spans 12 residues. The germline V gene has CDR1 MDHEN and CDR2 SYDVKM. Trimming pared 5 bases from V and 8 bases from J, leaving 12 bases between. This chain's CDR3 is CASSRTPLGYTF. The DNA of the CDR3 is TGTGCCAGCAGTCGGACACCCCTAGGCTACACCTTC.

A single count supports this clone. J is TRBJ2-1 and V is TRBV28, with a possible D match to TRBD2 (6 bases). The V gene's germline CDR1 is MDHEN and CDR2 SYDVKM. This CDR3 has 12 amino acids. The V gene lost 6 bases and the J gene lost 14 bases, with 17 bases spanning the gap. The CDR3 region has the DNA TGTGCCAGCAGCTCATCCGGGACTTCGGAGTTCTTC. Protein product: CASSSSGTSEFF.

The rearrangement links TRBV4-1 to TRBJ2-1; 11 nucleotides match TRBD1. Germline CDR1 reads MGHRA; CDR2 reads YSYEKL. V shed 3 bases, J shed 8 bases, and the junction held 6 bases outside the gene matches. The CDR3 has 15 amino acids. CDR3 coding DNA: TGCGCCAGCAGCCACCCGGGACAGGGGGATTATGAGCAGTTCTTC. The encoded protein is CASSHPGQGDYEQFF.

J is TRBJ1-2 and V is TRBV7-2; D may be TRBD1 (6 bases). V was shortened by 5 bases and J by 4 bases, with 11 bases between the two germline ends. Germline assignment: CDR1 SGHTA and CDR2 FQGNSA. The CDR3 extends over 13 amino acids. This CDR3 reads CASSKQGGYGYTF. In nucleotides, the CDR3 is TGTGCCAGCAGCAAACAGGGCGGCTATGGCTACACCTTC.

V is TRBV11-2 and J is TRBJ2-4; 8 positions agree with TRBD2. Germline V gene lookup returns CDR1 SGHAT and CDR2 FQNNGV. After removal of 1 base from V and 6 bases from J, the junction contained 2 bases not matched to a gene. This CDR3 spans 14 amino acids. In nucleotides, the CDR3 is TGTGCCAGCAGCTTAGTGGCGGGGGGAAACATTCAGTACTTC. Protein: CASSLVAGGNIQYF.

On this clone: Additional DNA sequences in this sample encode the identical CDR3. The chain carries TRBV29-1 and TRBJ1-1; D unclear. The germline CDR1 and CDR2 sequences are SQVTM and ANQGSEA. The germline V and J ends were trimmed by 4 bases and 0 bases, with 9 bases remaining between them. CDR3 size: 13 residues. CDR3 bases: TGCAGCGTTGTCCGGAGAATGAACACTGAAGCTTTCTTT. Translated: CSVVRRMNTEAFF.

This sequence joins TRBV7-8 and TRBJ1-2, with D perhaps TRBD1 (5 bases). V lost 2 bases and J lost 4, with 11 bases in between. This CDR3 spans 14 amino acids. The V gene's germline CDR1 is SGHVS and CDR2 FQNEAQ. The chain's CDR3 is CASSLRGSGYGYTF. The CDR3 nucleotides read TGTGCCAGCAGCTTAAGGGGTTCCGGCTATGGCTACACCTTC.

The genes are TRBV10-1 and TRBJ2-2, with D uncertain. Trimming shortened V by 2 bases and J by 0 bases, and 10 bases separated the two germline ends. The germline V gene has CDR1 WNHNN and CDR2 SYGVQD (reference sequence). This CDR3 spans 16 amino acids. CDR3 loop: CASSEGLSANTGELFF. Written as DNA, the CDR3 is TGCGCCAGCAGTGAGGGTCTGTCGGCGAACACCGGGGAGCTGTTTTTT.

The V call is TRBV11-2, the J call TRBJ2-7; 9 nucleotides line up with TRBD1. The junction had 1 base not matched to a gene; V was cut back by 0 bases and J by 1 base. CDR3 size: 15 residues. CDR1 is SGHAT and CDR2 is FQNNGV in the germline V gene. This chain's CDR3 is CASSLEGQGSYEQYF. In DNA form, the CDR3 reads TGTGCCAGCAGCTTAGAAGGACAGGGGTCCTACGAGCAGTACTTC.

The DNA of the CDR3 is TGTGCCAGCAGTTACGTCCCGGGAGGGGGCGGCGACGAGCAGTACTTC. Encoded protein: CASSYVPGGGGDEQYF. The J gene is TRBJ2-7, the V gene TRBV6-6, with D perhaps matching TRBD2 (8 bases). V was shortened by 2 bases and J by 5 bases, with 19 bases between the two germline ends. The CDR3 has 16 residues. Germline V lookup: CDR1 MNHNY, CDR2 SVGAGI (reference sequence).

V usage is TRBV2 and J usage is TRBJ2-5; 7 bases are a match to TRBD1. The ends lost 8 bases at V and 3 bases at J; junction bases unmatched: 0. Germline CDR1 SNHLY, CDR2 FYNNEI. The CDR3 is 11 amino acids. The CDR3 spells CASGTEETQYF. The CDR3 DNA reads TGTGCCAGCGGGACAGAAGAGACCCAGTACTTC.

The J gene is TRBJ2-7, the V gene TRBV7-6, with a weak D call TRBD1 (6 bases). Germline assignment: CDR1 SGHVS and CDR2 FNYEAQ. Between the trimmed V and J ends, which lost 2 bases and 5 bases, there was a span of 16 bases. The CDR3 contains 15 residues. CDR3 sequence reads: CASSLWIGPGDEQYF. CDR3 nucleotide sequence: TGTGCCAGCAGCTTATGGATCGGTCCAGGGGACGAGCAGTACTTC. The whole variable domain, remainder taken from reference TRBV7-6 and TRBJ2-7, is GAGVSQSPRYKVTKRGQDVALRCDPISGHVSLYWYRQALGQGPEFLTYFNYEAQQDKSGLPNDRFSAERPEGSISTLTIQRTEQRDSAMYRCASSLWIGPGDEQYFGPGTRLTVT.

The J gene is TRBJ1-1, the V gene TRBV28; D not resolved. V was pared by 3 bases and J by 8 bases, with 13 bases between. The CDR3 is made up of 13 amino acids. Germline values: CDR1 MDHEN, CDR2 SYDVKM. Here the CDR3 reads CASSFREESEAFF. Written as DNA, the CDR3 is TGTGCCAGCAGTTTTAGGGAGGAGTCGGAAGCTTTCTTT.

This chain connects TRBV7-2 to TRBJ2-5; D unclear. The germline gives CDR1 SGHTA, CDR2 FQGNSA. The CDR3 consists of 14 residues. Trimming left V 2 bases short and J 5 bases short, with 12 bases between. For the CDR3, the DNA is TGTGCCAGCAGCTTATACGGCCTGTGGGAGACCCAGTACTTC. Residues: CASSLYGLWETQYF.

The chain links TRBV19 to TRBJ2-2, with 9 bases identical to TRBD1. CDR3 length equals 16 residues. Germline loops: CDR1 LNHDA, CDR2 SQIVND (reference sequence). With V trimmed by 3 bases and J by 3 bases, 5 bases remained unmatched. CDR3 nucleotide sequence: TGTGCCAGTAGTATGACACAGGGGGCATACACCGGGGAGCTGTTTTTT. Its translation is CASSMTQGAYTGELFF. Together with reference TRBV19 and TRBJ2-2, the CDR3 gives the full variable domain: DGGITQSPKYLFRKEGQNVTLSCEQNLNHDAMYWYRQDPGQGLRLIYYSQIVNDFQKGDIAEGYSVSREKKESFPLTVTSAQKNPTAFYLCASSMTQGAYTGELFFGEGSRLTVL.

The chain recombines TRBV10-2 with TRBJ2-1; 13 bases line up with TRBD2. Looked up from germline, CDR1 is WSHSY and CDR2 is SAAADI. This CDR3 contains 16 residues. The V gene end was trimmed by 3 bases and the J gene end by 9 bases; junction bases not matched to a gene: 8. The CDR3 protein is CASSDPTSGRASEQFF. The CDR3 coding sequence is TGCGCCAGCAGTGACCCTACTAGCGGGAGGGCCTCTGAGCAGTTCTTC.

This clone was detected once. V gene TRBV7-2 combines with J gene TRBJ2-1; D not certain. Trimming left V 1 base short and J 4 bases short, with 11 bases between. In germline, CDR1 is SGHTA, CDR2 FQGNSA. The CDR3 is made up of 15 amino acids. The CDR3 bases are TGTGCCAGCAGCTTAGTGGTAGCAGCATACAATGAGCAGTTCTTC. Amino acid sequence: CASSLVVAAYNEQFF.

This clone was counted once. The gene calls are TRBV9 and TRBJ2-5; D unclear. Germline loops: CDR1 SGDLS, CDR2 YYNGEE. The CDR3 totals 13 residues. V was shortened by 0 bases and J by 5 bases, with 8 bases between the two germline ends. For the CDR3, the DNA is TGTGCCAGCAGCGTAGAAGGCTTGGAGACCCAGTACTTC. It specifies CASSVEGLETQYF. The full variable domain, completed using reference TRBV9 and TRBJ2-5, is DSGVTQTPKHLITATGQRVTLRCSPRSGDLSVYWYQQSLDQGLQFLIQYYNGEERAKGNILERFSAQQFPDLHSELNLSSLELGDSALYFCASSVEGLETQYFGPGTRLLVL.